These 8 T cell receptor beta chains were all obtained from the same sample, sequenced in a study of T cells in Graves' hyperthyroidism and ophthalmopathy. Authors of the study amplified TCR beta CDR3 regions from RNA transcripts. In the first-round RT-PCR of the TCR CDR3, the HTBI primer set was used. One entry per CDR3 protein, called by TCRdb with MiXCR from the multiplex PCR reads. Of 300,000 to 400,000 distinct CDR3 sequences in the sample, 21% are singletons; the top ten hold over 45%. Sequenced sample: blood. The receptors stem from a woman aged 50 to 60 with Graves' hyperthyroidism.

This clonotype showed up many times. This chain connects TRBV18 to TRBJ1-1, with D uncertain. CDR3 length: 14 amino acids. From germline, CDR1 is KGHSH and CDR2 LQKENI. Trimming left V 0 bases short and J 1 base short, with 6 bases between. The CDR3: CASSPPLGNTEAFF. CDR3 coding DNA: TGTGCCAGCTCACCACCACTGGGGAACACTGAAGCTTTCTTT.

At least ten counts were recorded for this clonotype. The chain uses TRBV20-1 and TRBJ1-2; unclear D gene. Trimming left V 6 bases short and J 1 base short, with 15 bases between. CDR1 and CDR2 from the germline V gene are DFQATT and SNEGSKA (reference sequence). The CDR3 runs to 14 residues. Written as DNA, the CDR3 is TGCAGTGCAAACCGGGATCTCCTTAACTATGGCTACACCTTC. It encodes CSANRDLLNYGYTF.

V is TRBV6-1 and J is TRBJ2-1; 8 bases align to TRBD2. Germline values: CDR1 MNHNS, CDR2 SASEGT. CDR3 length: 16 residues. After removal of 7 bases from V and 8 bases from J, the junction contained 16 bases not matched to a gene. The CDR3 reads CASKGDLAGRADEQFF. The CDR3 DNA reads TGTGCCAGCAAGGGCGACTTAGCGGGGAGGGCGGATGAGCAGTTCTTC.

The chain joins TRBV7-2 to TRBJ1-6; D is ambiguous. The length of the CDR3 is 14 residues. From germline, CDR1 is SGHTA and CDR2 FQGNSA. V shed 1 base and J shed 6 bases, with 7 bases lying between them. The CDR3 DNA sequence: TGTGCCAGCAGCTTAGTGGTGGTTAATTCACCCCTCCACTTT. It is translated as CASSLVVVNSPLHF.

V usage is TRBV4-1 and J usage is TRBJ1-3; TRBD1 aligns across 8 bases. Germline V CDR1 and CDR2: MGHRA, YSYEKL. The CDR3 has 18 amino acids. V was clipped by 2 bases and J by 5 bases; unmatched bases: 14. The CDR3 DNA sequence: TGCGCCAGCAGCCAAATCGGGACAGGTCAAGGGTGGAGAAACACCATATATTTT. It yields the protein CASSQIGTGQGWRNTIYF.

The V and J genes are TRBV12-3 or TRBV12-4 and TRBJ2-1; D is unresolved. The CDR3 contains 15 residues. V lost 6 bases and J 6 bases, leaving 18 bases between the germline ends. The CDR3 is CASSPFDLLGNEQFF. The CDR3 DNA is TGTGCCAGCAGCCCTTTTGACCTGTTGGGCAATGAGCAGTTCTTC.

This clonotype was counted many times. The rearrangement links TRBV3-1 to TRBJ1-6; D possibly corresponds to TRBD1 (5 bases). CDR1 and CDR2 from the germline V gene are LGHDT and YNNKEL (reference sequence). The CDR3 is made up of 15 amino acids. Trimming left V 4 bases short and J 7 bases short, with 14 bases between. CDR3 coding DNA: TGTGCCAGCAGCCTAGTCGACAGCCCCAATTCACCCCTCCACTTT. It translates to CASSLVDSPNSPLHF.

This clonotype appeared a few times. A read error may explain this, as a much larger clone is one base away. CDR3 sequence reads: CASSIGQETEVFF. The CDR3 DNA sequence: TGTGCCAGCAGCATTGGACAGGAGACTGAAGTTTTCTTT. The rearrangement joins TRBV7-3 to TRBJ1-1; the match to TRBD1 covers 7 bases. The length of the CDR3 is 13 residues. CDR1 and CDR2 (germline): SGHTA, FQGTGA. Full variable domain (remainder filled in from reference TRBV7-3 and TRBJ1-1): GAGVSQTPSNKVTEKGKYVELRCDPISGHTALYWYRQSLGQGPEFLIYFQGTGAADDSGLPNDRFFAVRPEGSVSTLKIQRTERGDSAVYLCASSIGQETEVFFGQGTRLTVV.